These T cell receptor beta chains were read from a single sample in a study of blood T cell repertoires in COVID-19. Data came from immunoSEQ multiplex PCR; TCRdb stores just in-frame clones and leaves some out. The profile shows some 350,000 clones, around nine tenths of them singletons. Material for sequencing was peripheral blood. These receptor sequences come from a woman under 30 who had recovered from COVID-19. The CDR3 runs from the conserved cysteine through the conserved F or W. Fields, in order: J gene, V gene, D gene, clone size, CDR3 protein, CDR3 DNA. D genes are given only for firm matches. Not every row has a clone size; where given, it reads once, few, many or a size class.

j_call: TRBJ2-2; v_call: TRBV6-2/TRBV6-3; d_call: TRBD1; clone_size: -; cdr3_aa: CASSRTRGRIYSGELFF; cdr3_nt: TGTGCCAGCAGCCGCACCAGGGGGCGCATATATTCCGGGGAGCTGTTTTTT
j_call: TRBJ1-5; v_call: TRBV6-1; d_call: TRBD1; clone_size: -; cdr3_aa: CASSEAGLTGGLIQPQHF; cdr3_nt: TGTGCCAGCAGTGAAGCCGGATTGACAGGGGGCTTAATTCAGCCCCAGCATTTT
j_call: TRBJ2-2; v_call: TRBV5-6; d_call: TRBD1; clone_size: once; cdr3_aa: CASSFPSGTGGDTGELFF; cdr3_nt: TGTGCCAGCAGCTTCCCCTCCGGGACAGGGGGAGACACCGGGGAGCTGTTTTTT
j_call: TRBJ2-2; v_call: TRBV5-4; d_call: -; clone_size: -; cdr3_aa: CATSPRAPGGGELFF; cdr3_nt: TGTGCCACCTCACCCCGGGCCCCCGGAGGCGGGGAGCTGTTTTTT
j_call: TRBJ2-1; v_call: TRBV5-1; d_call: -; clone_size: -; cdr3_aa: CASSLARGAFDNEQFF; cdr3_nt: TGCGCCAGCAGCTTGGCACGAGGAGCCTTCGACAATGAGCAGTTCTTC
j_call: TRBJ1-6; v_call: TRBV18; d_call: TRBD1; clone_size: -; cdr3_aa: CASSPRDRERSPLHF; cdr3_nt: TGTGCCAGCTCACCTCGGGACAGGGAGCGTTCACCCCTCCACTTT
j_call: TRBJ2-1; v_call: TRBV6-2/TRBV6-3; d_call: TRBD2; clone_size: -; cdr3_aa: CASSYSSGRAYNEQFF; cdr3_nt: TGTGCCAGCAGTTACTCATCGGGGAGGGCTTACAATGAGCAGTTCTTC
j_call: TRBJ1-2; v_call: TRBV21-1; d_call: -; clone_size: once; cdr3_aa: CASSVTGLPLGRRANVRYGYTF; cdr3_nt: TGTGCCAGCAGCGTCACCGGCCTCCCTTTGGGGAGGAGGGCAAATGTCCGCTATGGCTACACCTTC
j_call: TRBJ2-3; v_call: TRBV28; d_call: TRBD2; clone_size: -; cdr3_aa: CASSLLGGEGPGGPSTDTQYF; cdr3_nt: TGTGCCAGCAGCCTCCTGGGGGGGGAGGGACCCGGAGGGCCCAGCACAGATACGCAGTATTTT
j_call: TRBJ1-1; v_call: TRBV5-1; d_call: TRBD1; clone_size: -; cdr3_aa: CASSKGQGREGAFF; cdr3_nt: TGCGCCAGCAGCAAAGGACAGGGTAGGGAAGGAGCTTTCTTT
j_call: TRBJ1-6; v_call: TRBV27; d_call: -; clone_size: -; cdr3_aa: CASSSRSALGNSPLHF; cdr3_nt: TGTGCCAGCAGTTCTCGTAGCGCCCTGGGTAATTCACCCCTCCACTTT
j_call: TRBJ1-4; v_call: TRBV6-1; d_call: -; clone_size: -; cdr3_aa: CASSGPGKVSNEKLFF; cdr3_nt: TGTGCCAGCAGTGGACCAGGGAAGGTCTCTAATGAAAAACTGTTTTTT
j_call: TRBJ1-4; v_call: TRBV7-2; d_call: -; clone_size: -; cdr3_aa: CASSLQGPTNEKLFF; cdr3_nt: TGTGCCAGCAGCCTTCAGGGTCCAACTAATGAAAAACTGTTTTTT
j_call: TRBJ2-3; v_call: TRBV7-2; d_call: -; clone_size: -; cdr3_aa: CASSLRHPTDTQYF; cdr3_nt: TGTGCCAGCAGCTTGCGGCACCCCACAGATACGCAGTATTTT
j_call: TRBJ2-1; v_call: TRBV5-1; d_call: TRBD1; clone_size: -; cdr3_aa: CASSDRGSYNEQFF; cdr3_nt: TGCGCCAGCAGCGACAGGGGGTCCTACAATGAGCAGTTCTTC
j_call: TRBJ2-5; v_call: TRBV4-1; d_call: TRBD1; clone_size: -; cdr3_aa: CASSQGQQETQYF; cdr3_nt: TGCGCCAGCAGCCAGGGACAGCAAGAGACCCAGTACTTC
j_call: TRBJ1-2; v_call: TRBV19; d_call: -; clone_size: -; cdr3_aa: CASSMLLGGSTGYTF; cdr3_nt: TGTGCCAGTAGTATGCTTTTGGGAGGATCCACGGGCTACACCTTC
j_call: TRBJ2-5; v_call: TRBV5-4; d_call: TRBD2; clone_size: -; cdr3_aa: CASRDTSGMVQTQYF; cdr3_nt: TGTGCCAGCAGGGATACTAGCGGGATGGTACAGACCCAGTACTTC
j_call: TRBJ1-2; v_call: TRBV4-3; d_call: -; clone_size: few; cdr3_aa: CASSQETGLPYTF; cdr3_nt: TGCGCCAGCAGCCAAGAAACAGGGTTACCCTACACCTTC
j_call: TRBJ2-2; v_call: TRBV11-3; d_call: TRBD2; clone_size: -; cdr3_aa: CASSSPWRGASGELFF; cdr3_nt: TGTGCCAGCAGCTCCCCATGGCGGGGGGCTAGCGGGGAGCTGTTTTTT
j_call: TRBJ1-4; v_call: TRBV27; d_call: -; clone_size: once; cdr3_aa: CASSLGGWDEKLFF; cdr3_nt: TGTGCCAGCAGTTTAGGAGGGTGGGATGAAAAACTGTTTTTT
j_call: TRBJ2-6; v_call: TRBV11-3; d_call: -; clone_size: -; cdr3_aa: CASSFRGSSGANVLTF; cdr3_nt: TGTGCCAGCAGCTTCAGGGGTAGCTCTGGGGCCAACGTCCTGACTTTC
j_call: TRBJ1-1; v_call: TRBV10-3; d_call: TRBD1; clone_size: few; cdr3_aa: CAISQTITQGEDTEAFF; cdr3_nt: TGTGCCATCAGTCAGACGATAACCCAGGGGGAGGACACTGAAGCTTTCTTT
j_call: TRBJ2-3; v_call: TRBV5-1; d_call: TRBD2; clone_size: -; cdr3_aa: CASSPRGRKLAEPDTQYF; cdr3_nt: TGCGCCAGCAGCCCGCGGGGGAGGAAGCTAGCAGAGCCAGATACGCAGTATTTT
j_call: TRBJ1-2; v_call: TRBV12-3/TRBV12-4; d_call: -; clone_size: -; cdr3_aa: CASSFAVGAGYTF; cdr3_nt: TGTGCCAGCAGTTTCGCCGTAGGGGCTGGCTACACCTTC
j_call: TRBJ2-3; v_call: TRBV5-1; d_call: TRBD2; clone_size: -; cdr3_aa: CASSWTSGSISDTQYF; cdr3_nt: TGCGCCAGCAGCTGGACTAGCGGGAGTATCTCAGATACGCAGTATTTT
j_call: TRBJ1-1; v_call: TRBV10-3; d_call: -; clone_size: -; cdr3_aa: CAIKRTGNTEAFF; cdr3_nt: TGTGCCATCAAGCGAACAGGGAACACTGAAGCTTTCTTT